A single sample gave rise to the 4 T cell receptor beta chains below, sequenced in a study of beta chain features in type 1 diabetes. Expressed TCRB transcripts got sequenced, as all isolated RNA was reverse transcribed. Assay used: immunoSEQ multiplex PCR; TCRdb lists only in-frame clones, some missing. In the table there are tens of thousands of clones, approximately 48% of which are singletons. The sequenced sample was stem cell memory CD4+ T cells from blood. The receptors shown here come from a woman in her twenties or thirties in good health.

CDR3: CASSLRQGGKNFNEKLFF. The CDR3 DNA reads as TGTGCCAGCAGCCTACGACAGGGGGGGAAAAACTTTAATGAAAAACTGTTTTTT. V is TRBV11-2 and J is TRBJ1-4, with 9 bases fitting TRBD1. The germline V gene has CDR1 SGHAT and CDR2 FQNNGV. V shed 5 bases, J shed 4 bases, and the junction held 14 bases outside the gene matches. The length of the CDR3 is 18 residues.

This clone was detected only once. V is TRBV29-1 and J is TRBJ2-7; 12 positions match TRBD2. The CDR3 is made up of 14 amino acids. After removal of 4 bases from V and 0 bases from J, the junction contained 1 base not matched to a gene. Germline CDR1 and CDR2: SQVTM and ANQGSEA. The CDR3 DNA reads TGCAGCGTTGGGACTAGCGGGATCTCCTACGAGCAGTACTTC. As protein: CSVGTSGISYEQYF.

Only a few counts were recorded for this clone. The chain recombines TRBV5-4 with TRBJ2-1; the D is unclear. This CDR3 comprises 15 residues. Trimming cost V 4 bases and J 0 bases, with 11 bases left between them. Germline CDR1 is SGHNT and CDR2 is YYREEE (reference sequence). The CDR3 protein is CASSPSGTSYNEQFF. In DNA form, the CDR3 reads TGTGCCAGCAGCCCCTCAGGAACCTCCTACAATGAGCAGTTCTTC.

V gene TRBV14 combines with J gene TRBJ2-4; 10 bases fit TRBD2. V lost 1 base and J lost 7; bases outside the gene matches: 1. The CDR3 runs 14 residues. Germline V gene sequence: CDR1 SGHDN, CDR2 FVKESK. The CDR3 nucleotides read TGTGCCAGCAGCCAAGCTAGCGGGAGTAACATTCAGTACTTC. Encoded protein: CASSQASGSNIQYF.